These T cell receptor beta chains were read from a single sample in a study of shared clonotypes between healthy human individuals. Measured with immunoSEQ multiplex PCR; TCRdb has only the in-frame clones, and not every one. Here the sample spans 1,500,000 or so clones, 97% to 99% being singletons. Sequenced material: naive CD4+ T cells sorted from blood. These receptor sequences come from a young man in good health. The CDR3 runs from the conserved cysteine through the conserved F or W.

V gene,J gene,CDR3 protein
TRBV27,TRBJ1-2,CAIPGGQYDGYTF
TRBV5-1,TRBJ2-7,CASSLELSGTGEQYF
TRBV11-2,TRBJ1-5,CASSLGRTGHSNQPQHF
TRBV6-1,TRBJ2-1,CASSEELRTGGYNEQFF
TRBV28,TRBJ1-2,CASSLTGGDGYTF
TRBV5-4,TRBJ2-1,CASSLVGGRIYNEQFF
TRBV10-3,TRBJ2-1,CAISDPRSRGPQGEQFF
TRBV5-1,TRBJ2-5,CASCLQIAAEETQYF
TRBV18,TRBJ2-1,CASSPRSGSMDEQFF
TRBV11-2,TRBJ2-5,CASSLAASGIQETQYF
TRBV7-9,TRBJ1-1,CASSLGSVGNTEAFF
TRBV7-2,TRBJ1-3,CASSLVGGGNTIYF
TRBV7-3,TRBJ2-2,CASSLVALAGAGTGELFF
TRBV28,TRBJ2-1,CASNFRGRLDNEQFF
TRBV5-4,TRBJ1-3,CASRGDSINTIYF
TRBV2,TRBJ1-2,CASSNLQGAEGYTF
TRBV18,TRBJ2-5,CASSVHMDETQYF
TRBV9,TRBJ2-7,CASSVGTSGRHEQYF
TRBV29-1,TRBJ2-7,CSVVGLAGNTHEQYF
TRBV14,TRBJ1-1,CASSLTTTHGTVTPTEAFF
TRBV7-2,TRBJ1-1,CASSFLGGGTEAFF
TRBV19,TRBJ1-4,CASSGARAGGEKLFF
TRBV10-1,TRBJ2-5,CASSDKDVDQYF
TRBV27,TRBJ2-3,CASSLFSILAGNVTDTQYF
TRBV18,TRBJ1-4,CASSGTVNEKLFF
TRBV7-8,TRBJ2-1,CASSLGLAGNNEQFF
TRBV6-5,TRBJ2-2,CASSYSGVTHGELFF
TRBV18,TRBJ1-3,CASSPGQRSHSGNTIYF
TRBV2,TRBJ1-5,CASSDQGGGQPQHF
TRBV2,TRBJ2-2,CASGTLKIGELFF
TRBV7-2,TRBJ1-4,CASSSARGRVFPPNEKLFF
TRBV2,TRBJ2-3,CASSEAGQTDTQYF
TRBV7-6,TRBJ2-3,CASSLGTSGSTDTQYF
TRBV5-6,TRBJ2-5,CASSLEGAGGWRETQYF
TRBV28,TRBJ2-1,CASSNQGSSYNEQFF
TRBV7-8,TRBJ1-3,CASSPRGSSGGNTIYF
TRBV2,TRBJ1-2,CASSSDGAGYTF
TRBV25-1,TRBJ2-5,CASSASSQETQYF
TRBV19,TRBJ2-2,CASSLQGSGELFF
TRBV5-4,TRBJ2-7,CASSSDLYEQYF
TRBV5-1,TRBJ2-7,CASGQGIPEGDEQYF